Sequencing of this T cell receptor beta chain was carried out in a study of vaccination and CD4 T cells after COVID-19. Treatment here: 10-day PBMC culture with coronavirus spike peptide pools or control peptides (ViraFEST assay). An Oncomine TCR Beta short-read assay was used to sequence the DNA from cultured CD4+ T cells. Each CDR3 protein gets one entry after TCRdb re-called the PCR reads with MiXCR. The data show some 12,000 distinct CDR3 sequences, with roughly 57% seen just once and around 7.8% held by the top ten. Details on this clonotype: Its antigen is not known.

CDR1 MNHNS and CDR2 SASEGT come from the germline V gene. The CDR3 loop spans 17 amino acids. The V and J ends lost 6 bases and 2 bases, in that order; junction bases with no gene match: 15. The V gene is TRBV6-1, the J gene TRBJ2-5, with TRBD2 matching 7 bases. This clonotype was sampled from a human donor who had recovered from COVID-19. Material for sequencing was CD4+ T cells from blood, cultured in vitro. CDR3 in DNA: TGTGCCAGCAGCCCACGGGGTGTTAGCGGGCGACAAGAGACCCAGTACTTC. Protein: CASSPRGVSGRQETQYF.